Following are 15 T cell receptor beta chains from one sample sequenced in a study of cytomegalovirus exposure and HLA in healthy donors. 60 Vbeta and 13 Jbeta primers were used in PCR. The data were produced by immunoSEQ multiplex PCR, yet TCRdb's version contains in-frame clones alone and is incomplete. The repertoire has 87,000 or so clones, approximately 80% of them found once; the top ten carry roughly 4.5%. Sample: PBMCs. The receptors derive from a woman aged 35 to 49 in good health and CMV-seronegative.

The chain employs TRBV6-5 and TRBJ2-1, with 10 bases identical to TRBD1. Germline CDR1 reads MNHEY; CDR2 reads SVGAGI. V was pared by 2 bases and J by 5 bases, with 3 bases of the junction left unmatched. The CDR3 extends over 15 amino acids. The CDR3 spells CASSYDRGLNNEQFF. The CDR3 DNA reads as TGTGCCAGCAGTTACGACAGGGGGCTGAACAATGAGCAGTTCTTC.

This chain links TRBV5-4 with TRBJ1-6; 7 positions agree with TRBD1. Germline CDR1 and CDR2: SGHNT and YYREEE (reference sequence). This CDR3 has 16 residues. With V trimmed by 0 bases and J by 10 bases, 10 bases remained unmatched. CDR3: CASSLGSSGGQSPLHF. The CDR3 region has the DNA TGTGCCAGCAGCTTGGGGTCTTCAGGGGGACAATCACCCCTCCACTTT.

Details on this clone: A much bigger clone sits one base away, suggesting this may be a read error. The rearrangement links TRBV30 to TRBJ1-1, with TRBD1 matching 9 bases. The CDR3 covers 17 residues. Germline CDR1 reads GTSNPN; CDR2 reads SVGIG (reference sequence). This chain's CDR3 is CDWLDLPGTGMNTEAFF. For the CDR3, the DNA is TGTGACTGGCTTGACCTGCCGGGGACAGGGATGAACACTGAAGCTTTCTTT.

The chain has TRBV7-9 and TRBJ2-7; D possibly corresponds to TRBD1 (6 bases). Trimming took 4 bases from V and 1 from J, leaving 11 bases between them. The CDR3 sequence is 14 residues long. The germline V gene encodes CDR1 SEHNR and CDR2 FQNEAQ (reference sequence). As DNA, the CDR3 is TGTGCCAGCAGCTCACTGACAGGTTCCTACGAGCAGTACTTC. It translates to CASSSLTGSYEQYF.

The rearrangement uses TRBV4-2 and TRBJ1-2; D remains unclear. CDR3 size: 15 residues. The germline gives CDR1 LGHNA, CDR2 YNFKEQ. V was clipped by 4 bases and J by 0 bases, with 12 bases between them. DNA of the CDR3: TGTGCCAGCAGCCCGGTGGGCAGTTCTAACTATGGCTACACCTTC. Translating it yields CASSPVGSSNYGYTF.

To note about this clone: Only one base separates this from a far larger clonotype, so it likely reflects a read error. Other DNA sequences within the sample encode an identical CDR3. The chain combines TRBV18 with TRBJ1-2; no firm D call. Per the germline V gene, CDR1 is KGHSH and CDR2 is LQKENI. This CDR3 has 12 residues. The DNA for the CDR3 is TGTGCCTGCTCACCACGCAGCTATGGCTACACCTTC. Translation gives CACSPRSYGYTF.

Only a few counts were recorded for this clone. The chain couples TRBV6-5 to TRBJ2-5; D not resolved. The V gene lost 2 bases and the J gene lost 1 base, with 11 bases spanning the gap. Germline V CDR1 and CDR2: MNHEY, SVGAGI. The CDR3 extends over 15 amino acids. The CDR3 here is CASSYSRGAQETQYF. Here the CDR3 DNA reads TGTGCCAGCAGTTACAGCCGCGGAGCCCAAGAGACCCAGTACTTC.

This clone was seen more than once but under ten times. The chain joins TRBV29-1 to TRBJ1-1; D call uncertain. Germline V gene data show CDR1 as SQVTM and CDR2 as ANQGSEA. The CDR3 is 12 residues long. Trimming cost V 5 bases and J 6 bases, with 13 bases left between them. For the CDR3, the DNA is TGCAGCGTTCTTCGGGGAAGGGCTGAAGCTTTCTTT. This translates into CSVLRGRAEAFF.

The chain joins TRBV4-2 to TRBJ2-5; 11 bases are shared with TRBD1. Germline CDR1 reads LGHNA; CDR2 reads YNFKEQ. This CDR3 spans 17 amino acids. V dropped 5 bases and J dropped 5; count of bases not matched to a gene: 13. The CDR3 sequence: CASSSALGQGAGETQYF. For the CDR3, the DNA is TGTGCCAGCAGCTCGGCCTTAGGACAGGGGGCTGGGGAGACCCAGTACTTC.

V is TRBV5-1 and J is TRBJ2-7; D not resolved. Looked up from germline, CDR1 is SGHRS and CDR2 is YFSETQ. The CDR3 consists of 15 residues. Between the trimmed V and J ends, which lost 0 bases and 2 bases, there was a span of 12 bases. The DNA for the CDR3 is TGCGCCAGCAGCTTGGACGGTCCCCCTACCTACGAGCAGTACTTC. This encodes CASSLDGPPTYEQYF.

This rearrangement joins TRBV7-2 to TRBJ2-1, with D possibly TRBD1 on 5 matching bases. With 3 bases removed from V and 0 bases from J, the gap between germline ends came to 9 bases. The CDR3 extends over 15 amino acids. Germline CDR1 is SGHTA and CDR2 is FQGNSA. DNA of the CDR3: TGTGCCAGCAGCTTGAGCAGGGACTCCTACAATGAGCAGTTCTTC. Protein: CASSLSRDSYNEQFF.

This chain connects TRBV4-2 to TRBJ2-5, with D maybe TRBD2 (6 bases). Germline loops: CDR1 LGHNA, CDR2 YNFKEQ. The CDR3 is 12 amino acids. Trimming stripped 0 bases from V and 11 bases from J, with 10 bases between. For the CDR3, the DNA is TGTGCCAGCAGCCAAGATGTGGGGGGTCAGTACTTC. Translation gives CASSQDVGGQYF.

This chain connects TRBV7-8 to TRBJ1-2; TRBD1 agrees at 7 bases. V lost 4 bases and J lost 6; bases outside the gene matches: 17. The CDR3 runs 17 residues. Looked up from germline, CDR1 is SGHVS and CDR2 is FQNEAQ. In nucleotides, the CDR3 is TGTGCCAGCAGCTCTCGGCGGGACAGACCCACCATTCATGGCTACACCTTC. Residues: CASSSRRDRPTIHGYTF.

The chain uses TRBV7-9 and TRBJ1-4; D is unresolved. Germline V gives CDR1 SEHNR, CDR2 FQNEAQ (reference sequence). Trimming stripped 1 base from V and 4 bases from J, with 10 bases between. This CDR3 has 15 amino acids. DNA for the CDR3: TGTGCCAGCAGCTTAGGTTTCGGGGTTAATGAAAAACTGTTTTTT. Translated: CASSLGFGVNEKLFF.

The chain couples TRBV6-1 to TRBJ1-1, with D hard to call. The CDR3 is made up of 11 amino acids. The germline V gene encodes CDR1 MNHNS and CDR2 SASEGT. Trimming removed 6 bases at V and 3 bases at J, with 5 bases between. For the CDR3, the DNA is TGTGCCAGCAGCACATACACTGAAGCTTTCTTT. Protein: CASSTYTEAFF.